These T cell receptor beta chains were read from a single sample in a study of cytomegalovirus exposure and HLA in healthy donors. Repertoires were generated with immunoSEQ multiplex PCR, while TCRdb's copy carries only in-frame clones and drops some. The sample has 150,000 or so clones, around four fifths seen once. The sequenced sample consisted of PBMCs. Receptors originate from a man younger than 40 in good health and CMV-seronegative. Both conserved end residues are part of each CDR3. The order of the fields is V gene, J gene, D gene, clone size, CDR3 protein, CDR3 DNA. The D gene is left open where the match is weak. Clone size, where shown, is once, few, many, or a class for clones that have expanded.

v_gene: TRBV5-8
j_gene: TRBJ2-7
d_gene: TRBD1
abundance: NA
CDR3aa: CARPGQGATEDYEQYF
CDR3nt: TGTGCCAGACCGGGACAGGGGGCCACGGAGGACTACGAGCAGTACTTC

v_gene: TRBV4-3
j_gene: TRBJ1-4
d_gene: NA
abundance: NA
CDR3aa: CASSQDLGRVEKLFF
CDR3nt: TGCGCCAGCAGCCAAGATCTCGGCAGGGTAGAAAAACTGTTTTTT

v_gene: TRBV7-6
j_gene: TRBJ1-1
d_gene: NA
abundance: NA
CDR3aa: CASSFADRGLITEAFF
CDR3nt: TGTGCCAGCAGCTTCGCCGATCGGGGTCTTATAACTGAAGCTTTCTTT

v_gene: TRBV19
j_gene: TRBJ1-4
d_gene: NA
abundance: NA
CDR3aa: CASSIIKKALGNEKLFF
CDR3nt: TGTGCCAGTAGTATTATTAAAAAGGCCCTCGGGAATGAAAAACTGTTTTTT

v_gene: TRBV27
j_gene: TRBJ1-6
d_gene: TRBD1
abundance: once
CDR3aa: CASSFSSQTGGNSPLHF
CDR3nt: TGTGCCAGCAGTTTCTCCTCCCAGACAGGGGGCAATTCACCCCTCCACTTT

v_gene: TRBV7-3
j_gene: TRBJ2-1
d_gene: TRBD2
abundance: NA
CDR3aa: CASSLIGRGVAGVSNEQFF
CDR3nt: TGTGCCAGCAGCTTAATCGGTCGCGGAGTAGCGGGAGTTAGCAATGAGCAGTTCTTC

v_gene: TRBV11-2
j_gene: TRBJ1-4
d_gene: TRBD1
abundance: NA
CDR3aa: CASSSSLARQGVNEKLFF
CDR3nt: TGTGCCAGCAGCTCCTCCCTGGCCCGACAGGGGGTAAATGAAAAACTGTTTTTT

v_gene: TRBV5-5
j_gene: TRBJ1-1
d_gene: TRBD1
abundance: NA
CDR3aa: CASSPWTGTTEAFF
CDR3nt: TGTGCCAGCAGCCCTTGGACAGGGACCACTGAAGCTTTCTTT

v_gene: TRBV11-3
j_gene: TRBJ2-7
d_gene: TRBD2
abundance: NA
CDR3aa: CASSLDGTTYEQYF
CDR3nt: TGTGCCAGCAGCTTAGACGGGACTACCTATGAGCAGTACTTC

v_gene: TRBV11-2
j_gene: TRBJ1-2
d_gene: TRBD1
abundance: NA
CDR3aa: CASSHKDRADYGYTF
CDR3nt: TGTGCCAGCAGCCACAAGGACAGGGCGGACTATGGCTACACCTTC

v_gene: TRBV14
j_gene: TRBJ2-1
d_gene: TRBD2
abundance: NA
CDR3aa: CASSLILAGGYNEQFF
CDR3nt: TGTGCCAGCAGCCTCATCCTAGCGGGAGGATACAATGAGCAGTTCTTC

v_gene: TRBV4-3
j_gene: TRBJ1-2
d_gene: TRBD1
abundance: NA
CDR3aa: CASSQGQGENYGYTF
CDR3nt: TGCGCCAGCAGCCAAGGACAGGGGGAGAACTATGGCTACACCTTC

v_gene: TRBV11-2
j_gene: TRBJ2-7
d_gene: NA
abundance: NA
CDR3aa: CASSLDRGSSYEQYF
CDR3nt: TGTGCCAGCAGCTTAGATCGGGGGAGCTCCTACGAGCAGTACTTC

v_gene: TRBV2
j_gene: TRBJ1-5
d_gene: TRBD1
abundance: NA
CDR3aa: CASSEGQGYQPQHF
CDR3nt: TGTGCCAGCAGTGAAGGACAGGGATATCAGCCCCAGCATTTT

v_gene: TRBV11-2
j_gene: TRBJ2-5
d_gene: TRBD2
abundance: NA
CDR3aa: CASSLDRLQRGGQKDF
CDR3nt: TGTGCCAGCAGCTTAGATCGTCTCCAGCGGGGGGGCCAGAAGGACTTC

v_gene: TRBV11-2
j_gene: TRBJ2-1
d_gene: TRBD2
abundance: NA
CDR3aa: CASNWGGAYNEQFF
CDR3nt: TGTGCCAGCAACTGGGGAGGGGCCTACAATGAGCAGTTCTTC

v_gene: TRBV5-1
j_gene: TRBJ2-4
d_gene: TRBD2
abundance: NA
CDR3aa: CASVAGGPANIQYF
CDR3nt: TGCGCCAGCGTAGCGGGAGGGCCGGCAAACATTCAGTACTTC

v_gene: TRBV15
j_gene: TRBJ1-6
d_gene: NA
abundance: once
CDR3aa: CATSRGGDSPLHF
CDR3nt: TGTGCCACCAGCAGAGGGGGGGATTCACCCCTCCACTTT

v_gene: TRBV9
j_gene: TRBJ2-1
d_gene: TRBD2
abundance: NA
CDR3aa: CASSSGRGYNEQFF
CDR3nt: TGTGCCAGTTCTAGCGGGAGGGGGTACAATGAGCAGTTCTTC

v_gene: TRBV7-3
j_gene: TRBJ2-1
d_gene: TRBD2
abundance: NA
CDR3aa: CASSSSGRVNNEQFF
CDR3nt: TGTGCCAGCAGCTCGAGCGGGAGAGTTAACAATGAGCAGTTCTTC

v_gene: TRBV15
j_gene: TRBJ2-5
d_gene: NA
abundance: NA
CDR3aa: CATSRAGLEELETQYF
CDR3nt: TGTGCCACCAGCAGAGCGGGACTCGAAGAGCTAGAGACCCAGTACTTC

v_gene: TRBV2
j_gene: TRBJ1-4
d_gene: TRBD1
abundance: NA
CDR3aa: CASSRQGGEKLFF
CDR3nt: TGTGCCAGCAGTCGACAGGGGGGGGAAAAACTGTTTTTT

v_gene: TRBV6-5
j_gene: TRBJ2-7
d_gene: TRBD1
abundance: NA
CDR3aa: CASSYTGGPYEQYF
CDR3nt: TGTGCCAGCAGTTACACAGGGGGCCCCTACGAGCAGTACTTC

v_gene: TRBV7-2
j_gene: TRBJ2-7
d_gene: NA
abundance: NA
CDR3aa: CASSSKGWEQYF
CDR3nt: TGTGCCAGCAGCTCAAAGGGGTGGGAGCAGTACTTC

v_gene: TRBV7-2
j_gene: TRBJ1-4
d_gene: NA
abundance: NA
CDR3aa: CASSPMEWQGNEKLFF
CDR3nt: TGTGCCAGCAGCCCCATGGAGTGGCAGGGCAATGAAAAACTGTTTTTT

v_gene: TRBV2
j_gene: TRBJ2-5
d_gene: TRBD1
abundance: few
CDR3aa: CASSRDRKETQYF
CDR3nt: TGTGCCAGCAGTAGGGACAGGAAAGAGACCCAGTACTTC

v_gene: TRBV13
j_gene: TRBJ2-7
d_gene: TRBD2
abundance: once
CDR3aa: CASSFGSGTLRTQYF
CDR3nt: TGTGCCAGCAGCTTCGGTAGCGGGACCCTCCGAACCCAGTACTTC

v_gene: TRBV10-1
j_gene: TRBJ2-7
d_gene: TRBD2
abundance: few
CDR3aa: CASSAGTSGMQYF
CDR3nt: TGCGCCAGCAGCGCCGGGACTAGCGGAATGCAGTACTTC

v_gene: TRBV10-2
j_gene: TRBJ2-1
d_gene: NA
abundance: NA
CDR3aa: CASSRLLGEQFF
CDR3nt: TGCGCCAGCAGCAGACTGCTTGGTGAGCAGTTCTTC

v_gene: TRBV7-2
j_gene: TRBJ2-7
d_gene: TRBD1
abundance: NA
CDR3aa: CASSLAGDRGSEQYF
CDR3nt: TGTGCCAGCAGCTTAGCGGGCGACAGGGGCTCTGAGCAGTACTTC

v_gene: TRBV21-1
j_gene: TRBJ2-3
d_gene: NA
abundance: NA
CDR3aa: CASNGRDTQYF
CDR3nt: TGTGCCAGCAACGGGAGAGATACGCAGTATTTT

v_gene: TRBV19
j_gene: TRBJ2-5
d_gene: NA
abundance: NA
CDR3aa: CASSKPPVETQYF
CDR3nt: TGTGCCAGTAGTAAGCCCCCGGTGGAGACCCAGTACTTC

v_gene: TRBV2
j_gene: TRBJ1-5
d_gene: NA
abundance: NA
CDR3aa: CASMSSGYSNQPQHF
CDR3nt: TGTGCCAGCATGAGCTCGGGATATAGCAATCAGCCCCAGCATTTT

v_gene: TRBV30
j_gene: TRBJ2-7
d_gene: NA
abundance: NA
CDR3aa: CAWSVNVQYEQYF
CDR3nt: TGTGCCTGGAGTGTTAATGTGCAGTACGAGCAGTACTTC

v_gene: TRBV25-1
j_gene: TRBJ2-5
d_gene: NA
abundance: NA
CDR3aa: CASKSPGRETQYF
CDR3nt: TGTGCCAGCAAGAGTCCGGGTCGGGAGACCCAGTACTTC

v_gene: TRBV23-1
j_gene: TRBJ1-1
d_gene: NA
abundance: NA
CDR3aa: CASSQPQTNTEAFF
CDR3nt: TGCGCCAGCAGTCAACCACAAACGAACACTGAAGCTTTCTTT

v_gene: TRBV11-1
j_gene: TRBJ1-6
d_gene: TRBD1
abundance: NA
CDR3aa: CASSRDSSSAPLHF
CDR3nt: TGTGCCAGCAGCCGGGACAGCTCTTCGGCACCCCTCCACTTT

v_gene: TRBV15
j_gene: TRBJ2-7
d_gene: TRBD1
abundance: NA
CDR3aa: CATSEDRVVWEQYF
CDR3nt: TGTGCCACCAGCGAGGACAGGGTTGTTTGGGAGCAGTACTTC

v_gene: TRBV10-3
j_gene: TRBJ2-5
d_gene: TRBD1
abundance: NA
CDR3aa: CAISDGQVQETQYF
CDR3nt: TGTGCCATCAGTGACGGACAGGTTCAAGAGACCCAGTACTTC

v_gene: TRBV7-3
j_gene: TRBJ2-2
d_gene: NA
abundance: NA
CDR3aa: CASSLGHKTGELFF
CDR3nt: TGTGCCAGCAGCTTAGGTCACAAGACCGGGGAGCTGTTTTTT

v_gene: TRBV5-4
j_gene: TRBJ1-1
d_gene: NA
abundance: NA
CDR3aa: CASSLVGGGSSQMNTEAFF
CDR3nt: TGTGCCAGCAGCTTGGTAGGGGGGGGCTCTAGCCAGATGAACACTGAAGCTTTCTTT

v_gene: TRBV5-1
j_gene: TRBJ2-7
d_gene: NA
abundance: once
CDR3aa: CASSLASQGPYEQYF
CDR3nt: TGCGCCAGCAGCTTGGCCAGCCAGGGCCCCTACGAGCAGTACTTC

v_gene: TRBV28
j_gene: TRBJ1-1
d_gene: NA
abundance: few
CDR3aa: CAIGDNTQVSNTEAFF
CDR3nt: TGTGCCATCGGTGATAATACACAGGTCTCGAACACTGAAGCTTTCTTT